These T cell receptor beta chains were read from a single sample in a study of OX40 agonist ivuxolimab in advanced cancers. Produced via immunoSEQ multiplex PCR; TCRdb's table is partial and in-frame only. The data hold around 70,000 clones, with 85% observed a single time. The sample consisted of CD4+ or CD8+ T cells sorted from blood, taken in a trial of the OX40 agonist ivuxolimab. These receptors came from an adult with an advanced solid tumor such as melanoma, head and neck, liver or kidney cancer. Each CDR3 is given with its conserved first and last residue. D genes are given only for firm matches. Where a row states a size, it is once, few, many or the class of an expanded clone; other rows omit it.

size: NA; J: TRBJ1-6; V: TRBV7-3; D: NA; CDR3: CASSLGRGDSPLHF
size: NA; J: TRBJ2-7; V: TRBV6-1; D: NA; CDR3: CASSEGPRDLSYEQYF
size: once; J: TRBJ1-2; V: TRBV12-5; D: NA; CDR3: CASGLSGGGYGYTF
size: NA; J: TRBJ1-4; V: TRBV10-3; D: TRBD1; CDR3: CAISEGKGAGEKLFF
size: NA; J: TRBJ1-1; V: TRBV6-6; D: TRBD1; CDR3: CASDRDRTLVRAFF
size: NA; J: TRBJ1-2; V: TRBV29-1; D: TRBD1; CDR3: CSVLSDRAYGYTF
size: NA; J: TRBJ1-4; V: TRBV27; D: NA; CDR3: CASSFSSTNEKLFF
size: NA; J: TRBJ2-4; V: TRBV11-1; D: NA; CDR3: CASSFSPQNIQYF
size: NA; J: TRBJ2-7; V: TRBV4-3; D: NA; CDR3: CASSPTRTGRQQYF
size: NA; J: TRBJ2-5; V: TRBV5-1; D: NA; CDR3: CASSLDGTGQETQYF
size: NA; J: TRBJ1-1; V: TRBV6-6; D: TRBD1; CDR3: CASSYSRTGQAFF
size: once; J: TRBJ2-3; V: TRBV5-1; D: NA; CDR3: CASSLSERTDTQYF
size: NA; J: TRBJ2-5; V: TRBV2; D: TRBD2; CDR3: CASSETSGGYQETQYF
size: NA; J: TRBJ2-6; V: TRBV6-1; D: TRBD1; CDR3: CASSERVDRGSGANVLTF
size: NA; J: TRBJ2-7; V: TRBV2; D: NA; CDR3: CASSVTYEQYF
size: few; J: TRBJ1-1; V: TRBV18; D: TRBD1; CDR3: CASSPTLVPGQGLAFF
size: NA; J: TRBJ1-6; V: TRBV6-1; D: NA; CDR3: CASTLTGVTSPLHF
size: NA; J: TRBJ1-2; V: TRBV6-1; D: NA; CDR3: CASSEGLPVYGYTF
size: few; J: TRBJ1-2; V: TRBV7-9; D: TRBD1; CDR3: CASSFWGGQGAEGTF
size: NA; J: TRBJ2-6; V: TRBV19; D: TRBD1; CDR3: CASSKGQGTSSGANVLTF
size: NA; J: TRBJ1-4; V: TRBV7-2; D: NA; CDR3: CASSLLLGANEKLFF
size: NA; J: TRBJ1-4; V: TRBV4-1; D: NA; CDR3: CASSQAARNEKLFF
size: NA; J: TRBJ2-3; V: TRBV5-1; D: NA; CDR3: CASSLSTGMYTDTQYF
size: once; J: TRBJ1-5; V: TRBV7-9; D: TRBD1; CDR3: CASSLSAGGGQPQHF
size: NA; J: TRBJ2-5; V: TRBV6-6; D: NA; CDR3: CASSYDTALETQYF
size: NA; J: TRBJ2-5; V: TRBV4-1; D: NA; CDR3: CASRDNRGGETQYF
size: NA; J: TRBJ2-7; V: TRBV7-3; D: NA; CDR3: CVHRYWGEQYF
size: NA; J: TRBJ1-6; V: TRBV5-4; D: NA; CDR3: CASSWGGERSLHF
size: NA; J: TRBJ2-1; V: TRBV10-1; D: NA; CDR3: CASSEEGVNRQFF
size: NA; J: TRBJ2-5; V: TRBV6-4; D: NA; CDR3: CASSLFRGETQYF
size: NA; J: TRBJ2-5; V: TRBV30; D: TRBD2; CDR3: CAWTAGGETQYF
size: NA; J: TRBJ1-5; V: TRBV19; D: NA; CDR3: CASSIGGSNQPQHF
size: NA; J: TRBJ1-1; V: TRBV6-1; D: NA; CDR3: CALGGVNTEAFF
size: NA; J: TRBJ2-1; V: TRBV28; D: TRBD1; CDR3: CASSRRQGAQGEQFF
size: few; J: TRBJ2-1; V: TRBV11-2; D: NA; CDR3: CASSVSGNEQFF
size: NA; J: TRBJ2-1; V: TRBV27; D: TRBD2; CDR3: CASSLYLVVSGRRSYNEQFF
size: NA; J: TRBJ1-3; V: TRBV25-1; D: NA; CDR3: CASSEEMGNTIYF
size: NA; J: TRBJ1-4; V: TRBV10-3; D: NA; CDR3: CAIRAGDEKLFF
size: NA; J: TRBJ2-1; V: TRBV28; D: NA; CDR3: CARPEGGLNNEQFF
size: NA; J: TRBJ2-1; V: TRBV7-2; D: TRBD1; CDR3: CASSYPTGDYNEQFF
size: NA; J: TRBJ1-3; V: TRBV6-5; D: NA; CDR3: CASSYEGSGNTIYF
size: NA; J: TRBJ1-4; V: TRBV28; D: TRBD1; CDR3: CASRETGLVNEKLFF
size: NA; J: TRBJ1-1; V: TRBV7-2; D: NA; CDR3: CASSSRQMNTEAFF
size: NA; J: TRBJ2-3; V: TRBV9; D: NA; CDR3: CASSVGTASTDTQYF
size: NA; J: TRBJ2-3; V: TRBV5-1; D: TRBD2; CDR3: CASSSGTSSTDTQYF